The next 13 T cell receptor beta chains were all read from a single sample in a study of T cells in Graves' hyperthyroidism and ophthalmopathy. Amplification of TCR beta CDR3 regions used RNA as the template. Carried out on the TCR CDR3, a first-round RT-PCR used the HTBI primer set. TCRdb passed the multiplex PCR reads through MiXCR, listing each CDR3 protein once. The data show around 580,000 distinct CDR3 sequences, approximately 44% seen once. The sequenced material came from peripheral blood or thyroid tissue (not recorded which). The receptors come from a woman between 18 and 29 years old with Graves' hyperthyroidism.

There are many counts of this clonotype. The V call is TRBV7-2, the J call TRBJ1-5; D remains ambiguous. Germline CDR1 SGHTA, CDR2 FQGNSA. This CDR3 has 14 residues. The ends were cut back, 1 base at V and 8 bases at J, with 12 bases in the middle. Here the CDR3 reads CASSLVLREKPQHF. CDR3 sequence (DNA): TGTGCCAGCAGCTTAGTATTGCGGGAGAAGCCCCAGCATTTT. Filled out from reference TRBV7-2 and TRBJ1-5, the complete variable domain reads GAGVSQSPSNKVTEKGKDVELRCDPISGHTALYWYRQSLGQGLEFLIYFQGNSAPDKSGLPSDRFSAERTGGSVSTLTIQRTQQEDSAVYLCASSLVLREKPQHFGDGTRLSIL.

The table lists this clonotype with many counts. The chain employs TRBV10-3 and TRBJ1-2, with D perhaps matching TRBD1 (6 bases). Germline assignment: CDR1 ENHRY and CDR2 SYGVKD. V lost 6 bases and J 2 bases, leaving 19 bases between the germline ends. CDR3 length: 16 residues. The CDR3 here is CAIRRGEIDSNYGYTF. For the CDR3, the DNA is TGTGCCATCAGGAGGGGGGAGATTGATTCAAACTATGGCTACACCTTC.

This clonotype was counted at least ten times. The chain couples TRBV29-1 to TRBJ2-1; TRBD2 agrees at 11 bases. CDR1 is SQVTM and CDR2 is ANQGSEA in the germline V gene. The CDR3 extends over 13 amino acids. The CDR3 is CSYLAGGSREQFF. For the CDR3, the DNA is TGCAGTTATCTAGCGGGAGGTTCCAGGGAGCAGTTCTTC.

This chain joins TRBV20-1 and TRBJ1-2, with D perhaps TRBD1 (6 bases). This CDR3 has 13 amino acids. V dropped 0 bases and J dropped 4 bases, with 9 bases sitting between them. Per the germline V gene, CDR1 is DFQATT and CDR2 is SNEGSKA (reference sequence). In nucleotides, the CDR3 is TGCAGTGCTAGAGATCACAGGGCCTATGGCTACACCTTC. Translation: CSARDHRAYGYTF.

This chain connects TRBV11-2 to TRBJ2-7, with 9 bases matching TRBD1. V lost 1 base to trimming and J lost 6 bases; unmatched junction nucleotides: 4. CDR3 length equals 14 residues. The germline V gene encodes CDR1 SGHAT and CDR2 FQNNGV. In nucleotides, the CDR3 is TGTGCCAGCAGCTTAGTAGGGGACAGGGTCGAGCAGTACTTC. Translation gives CASSLVGDRVEQYF. The full variable domain, with the rest looked up from reference TRBV11-2 and TRBJ2-7, is EAGVAQSPRYKIIEKRQSVAFWCNPISGHATLYWYQQILGQGPKLLIQFQNNGVVDDSQLPKDRFSAERLKGVDSTLKIQPAKLEDSAVYLCASSLVGDRVEQYFGPGTRLTVT.

The V and J genes are TRBV7-3 and TRBJ2-1, with TRBD2 matching 9 bases. CDR1 is SGHTA, CDR2 FQGTGA, per germline. V dropped 6 bases and J dropped 6; count of bases not matched to a gene: 3. CDR3 length equals 13 residues. CDR3 residues: CASRVAGANEQFF. DNA for the CDR3: TGTGCCAGCAGGGTAGCGGGAGCCAATGAGCAGTTCTTC.

Only one count was recorded for this clonotype. The V gene is TRBV6-1, the J gene TRBJ2-7, with 13 nucleotides matching TRBD2. The V and J ends lost 8 bases and 5 bases, in that order; junction bases with no gene match: 6. This CDR3 contains 14 residues. The germline gives CDR1 MNHNS, CDR2 SASEGT. CDR3 nucleotides: TGTGCCAGCGGACTAGCGGGAGAGCCCAACGAGCAGTACTTC. Its translation: CASGLAGEPNEQYF.

This clonotype came up many times. This sequence joins TRBV2 and TRBJ1-1; D is unresolved. Trimming shortened V by 4 bases and J by 2 bases, and 11 bases separated the two germline ends. This CDR3 has 14 amino acids. Germline CDR1 and CDR2: SNHLY and FYNNEI. CDR3 loop: CASSVGRINTEAFF. CDR3 nucleotide sequence: TGTGCCAGCAGTGTGGGTCGGATTAACACTGAAGCTTTCTTT.

The rearrangement joins TRBV6-2 or TRBV6-3 to TRBJ2-7; the match to TRBD2 covers 12 bases. The germline CDR1 and CDR2 sequences are MNHEY and SVGEGT. V shed 2 bases and J 9 bases; nucleotides not matched to a gene: 14. This CDR3 is 17 amino acids long. The CDR3 sequence: CASSYHRTSGEDPGQYF. For the CDR3, the DNA is TGTGCCAGCAGTTACCACAGGACTAGCGGGGAGGATCCCGGGCAGTACTTC.

This clonotype was recorded at least ten times. The chain is built from TRBV7-2 and TRBJ1-5; 10 nucleotides match TRBD1. Trimming took 5 bases from V and 10 from J; bases not matched to a gene: 5. Germline-derived CDR1 and CDR2 are SGHTA and FQGNSA. The CDR3 loop spans 13 amino acids. The CDR3 region is CASSPRDRGPQHF. CDR3 coding DNA: TGTGCCAGCAGCCCCCGGGACAGGGGACCCCAGCATTTT. Combining the CDR3 with reference TRBV7-2 and TRBJ1-5 gives the whole variable domain GAGVSQSPSNKVTEKGKDVELRCDPISGHTALYWYRQSLGQGLEFLIYFQGNSAPDKSGLPSDRFSAERTGGSVSTLTIQRTQQEDSAVYLCASSPRDRGPQHFGDGTRLSIL.

This clonotype was recorded once. This chain joins TRBV7-2 and TRBJ2-6; tentatively, D is TRBD1 or TRBD2 (5 bases each). Germline assignment: CDR1 SGHTA and CDR2 FQGNSA. Trimming stripped 2 bases from V and 0 bases from J, with 20 bases between. The CDR3 is made up of 20 amino acids. CDR3 bases: TGTGCCAGCAGCTTACAACCGGGACGGGGAATCTACTCTGGGGCCAACGTCCTGACTTTC. Translated, it gives CASSLQPGRGIYSGANVLTF.

V and J are TRBV20-1 and TRBJ1-4; D is unresolved. Trimming stripped 0 bases from V and 15 bases from J, with 14 bases between. Germline CDR1 DFQATT, CDR2 SNEGSKA (reference sequence). There are 12 residues in the CDR3. The DNA for the CDR3 is TGCAGTGCTAGAGAGGACCTGAACAAGGTGTTTTTT. As protein: CSAREDLNKVFF.

With regard to this clonotype: A much more abundant neighbour one base away suggests this may be a read error. Without the conserved terminal phenylalanine or tryptophan, this CDR3 likely stems from a read error. The CDR3 coding sequence is TGTGCCACCAGTGACAGTACTCTACTCTACGAGCAGTACCTC. Its protein product is CATSDSTLLYEQYL. This chain links TRBV24-1 with TRBJ2-7; D unclear. The CDR3 is made up of 14 amino acids. CDR1 KGHDR and CDR2 SFDVKD come from the germline V gene. V was trimmed by 4 bases and J by 3 bases, leaving 12 bases between them.